Included here is one TCR beta chain sequence, with context. Antigen unknown. The sample belongs to a study of PD-1 blockade in classical Hodgkin lymphoma. General observations from the study: CD4+ TCR diversity climbed significantly by C4D1, unlike CD8+ TCR diversity. Newly diagnosed patients had diversity similar to the baseline diversity of complete responders. Diminished baseline TCR diversity has been reported in newly diagnosed patients relative to healthy donors.

Time point reported: cycle 4 day 1 (C4D1), after 6 weeks of nivolumab. Relapses following autologous stem cell transplantation were seen in all patients, with brentuximab vedotin exposure varying. The method was immunoSEQ multiplex PCR; TCRdb's version includes in-frame clones alone and lacks a portion of them. The sample records around 92,000 clones, about 83% being singletons. The sequences come from peripheral blood mononuclear cells (PBMCs), collected before the fourth cycle of nivolumab. The receptor's source is a human donor with classical Hodgkin lymphoma.

This CDR3 is CASSPSTGVSYEQYF. CDR3 sequence (DNA): TGTGCCAGCAGTCCATCGACAGGGGTATCCTACGAGCAGTACTTC. This chain joins TRBV28 and TRBJ2-7; 8 bases line up with TRBD1. The CDR3 runs to 15 residues. CDR1 and CDR2 from the germline V gene are MDHEN and SYDVKM. Unmatched junction bases numbered 7, after V lost 5 bases and J lost 1 base.